This TCR beta chain was captured in a study of T cell repertoires in cytomegalovirus infection. On the study more broadly: Signatures in public TCR beta sequences pointed to both CMV infection and matching HLA type. General study results and limits: Cumulated frequencies of public TCR beta families served to identify carriers of CMV plus the relevant HLA. Predominance within the ex vivo response was attributable to HLA-C-restricted CMV-specific TCR beta clonotypes.

Trimming left V 0 bases short and J 0 bases short, with 9 bases between. CDR3 length equals 15 residues. Germline V CDR1 and CDR2: SGHDT, YYEEEE. Regarding this clonotype: The antigen remains unidentified.

TCRdb processed the reads anew with MiXCR; each CDR3 protein has one entry. The data contain a few hundred thousand distinct CDR3 sequences, 17% of them singletons. This receptor was taken from a human donor in good health (CMV status not recorded). Some clones in this sample may be carry-over from other donors' samples. This chain uses TRBV5-6 with TRBJ1-1; D perhaps matches TRBD1 (5 bases). Sequencing used CD8+ T cells from PBMCs. CDR3 amino acids: CASSLARQLNTEAFF. Here the CDR3 DNA reads TGTGCCAGCAGCTTGGCTCGACAGCTGAACACTGAAGCTTTCTTT.